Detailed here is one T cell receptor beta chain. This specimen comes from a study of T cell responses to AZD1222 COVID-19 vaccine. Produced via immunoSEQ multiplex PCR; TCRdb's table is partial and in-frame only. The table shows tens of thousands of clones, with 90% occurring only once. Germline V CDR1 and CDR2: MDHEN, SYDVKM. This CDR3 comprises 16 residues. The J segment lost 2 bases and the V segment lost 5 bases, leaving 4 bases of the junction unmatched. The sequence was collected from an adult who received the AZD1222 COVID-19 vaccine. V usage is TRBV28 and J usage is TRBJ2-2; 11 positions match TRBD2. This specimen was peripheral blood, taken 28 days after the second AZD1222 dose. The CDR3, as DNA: TGTGCCAGCAGTCCCGGGACTAGCGGAAACACCGGGGAGCTGTTTTTT. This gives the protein CASSPGTSGNTGELFF.